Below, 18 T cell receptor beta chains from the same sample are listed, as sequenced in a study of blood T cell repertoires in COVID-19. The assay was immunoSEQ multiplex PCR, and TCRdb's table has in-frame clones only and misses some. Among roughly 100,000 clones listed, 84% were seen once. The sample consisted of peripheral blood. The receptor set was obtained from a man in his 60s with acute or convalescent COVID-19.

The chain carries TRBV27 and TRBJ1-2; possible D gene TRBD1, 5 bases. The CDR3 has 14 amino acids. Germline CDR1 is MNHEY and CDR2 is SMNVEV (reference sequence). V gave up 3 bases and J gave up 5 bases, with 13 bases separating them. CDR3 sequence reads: CASSFLGRAYGYTF. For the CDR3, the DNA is TGTGCCAGCAGTTTTCTAGGCAGGGCTTATGGCTACACCTTC.

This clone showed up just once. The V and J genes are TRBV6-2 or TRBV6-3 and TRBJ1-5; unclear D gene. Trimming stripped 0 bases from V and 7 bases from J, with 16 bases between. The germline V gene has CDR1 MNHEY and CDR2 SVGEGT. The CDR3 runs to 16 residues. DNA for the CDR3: TGTGCCAGCAGTTACTCGAGTACGGGGTTCAGCCAGCCCCAGCATTTT. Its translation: CASSYSSTGFSQPQHF.

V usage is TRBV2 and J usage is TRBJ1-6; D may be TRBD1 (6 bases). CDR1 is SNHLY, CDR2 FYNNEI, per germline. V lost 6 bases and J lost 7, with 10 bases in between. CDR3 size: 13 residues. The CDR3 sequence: CASRTGWNSPLHF. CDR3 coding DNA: TGTGCCAGCAGAACAGGGTGGAATTCACCCCTCCACTTT.

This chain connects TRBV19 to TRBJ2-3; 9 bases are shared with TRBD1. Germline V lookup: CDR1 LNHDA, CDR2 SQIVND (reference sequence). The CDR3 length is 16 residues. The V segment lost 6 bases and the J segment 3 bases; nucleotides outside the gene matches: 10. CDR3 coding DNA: TGTGCCAGTAGATCACACAGGGGGCGGTCGACAGATACGCAGTATTTT. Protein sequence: CASRSHRGRSTDTQYF.

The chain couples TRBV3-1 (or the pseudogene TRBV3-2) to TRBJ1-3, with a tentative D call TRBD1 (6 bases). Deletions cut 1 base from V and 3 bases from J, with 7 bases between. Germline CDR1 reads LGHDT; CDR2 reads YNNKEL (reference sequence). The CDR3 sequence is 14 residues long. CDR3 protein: CASSQGTVGNTIYF. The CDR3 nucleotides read TGTGCCAGCAGCCAAGGGACAGTTGGAAACACCATATATTTT.

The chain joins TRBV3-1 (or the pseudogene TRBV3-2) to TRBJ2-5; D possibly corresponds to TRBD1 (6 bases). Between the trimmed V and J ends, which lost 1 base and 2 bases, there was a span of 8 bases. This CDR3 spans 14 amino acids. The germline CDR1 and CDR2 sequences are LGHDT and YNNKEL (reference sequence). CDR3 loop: CASSQGQGQETQYF. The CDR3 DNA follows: TGTGCCAGCAGCCAAGGGCAGGGGCAAGAGACCCAGTACTTC.

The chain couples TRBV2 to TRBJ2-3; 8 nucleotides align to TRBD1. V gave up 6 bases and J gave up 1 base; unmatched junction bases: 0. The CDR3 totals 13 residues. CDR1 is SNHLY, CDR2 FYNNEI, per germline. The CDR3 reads CASRGQGTDTQYF. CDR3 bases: TGTGCCAGCAGGGGACAGGGCACAGATACGCAGTATTTT.

As DNA, the CDR3 is TGCGCCAGCAGCCACACTAGCGGGAGAAGGGATACGCAGTATTTT. The encoded protein is CASSHTSGRRDTQYF. The chain is built from TRBV4-3 and TRBJ2-3, with 11 nucleotides matching TRBD2. There are 15 residues in the CDR3. CDR1 is LGHNA and CDR2 is YSLEER in the germline V gene. V lost 3 bases and J lost 6; bases outside the gene matches: 5.

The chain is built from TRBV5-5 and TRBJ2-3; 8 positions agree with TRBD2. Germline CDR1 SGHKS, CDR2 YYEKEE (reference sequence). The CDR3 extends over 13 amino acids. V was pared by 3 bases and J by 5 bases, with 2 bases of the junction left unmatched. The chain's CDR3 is CASSSGGEDTQYF. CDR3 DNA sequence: TGTGCCAGCAGCTCCGGGGGGGAAGATACGCAGTATTTT.

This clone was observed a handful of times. The chain's CDR3 is CASSTLAGVHEQYV. For the CDR3, the DNA is TGTGCCAGCAGTACACTAGCGGGAGTTCACGAGCAGTACGTC. J is TRBJ2-7 and V is TRBV28; 11 nucleotides match TRBD2. The CDR3 sequence is 14 residues long. Germline trimming cut 5 bases from V and 5 bases from J; bases unmatched to any gene: 5. CDR1 MDHEN and CDR2 SYDVKM come from the germline V gene.

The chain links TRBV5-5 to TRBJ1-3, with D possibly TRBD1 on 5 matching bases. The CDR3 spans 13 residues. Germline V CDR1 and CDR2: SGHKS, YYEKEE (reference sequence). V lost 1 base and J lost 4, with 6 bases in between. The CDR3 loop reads CASSLTGGNTIYF. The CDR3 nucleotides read TGTGCCAGCAGCTTGACAGGCGGAAACACCATATATTTT.

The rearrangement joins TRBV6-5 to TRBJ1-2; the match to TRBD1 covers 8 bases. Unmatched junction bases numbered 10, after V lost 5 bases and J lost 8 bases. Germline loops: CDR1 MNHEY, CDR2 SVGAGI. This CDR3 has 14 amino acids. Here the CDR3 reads CASSRLQGDRGYTF. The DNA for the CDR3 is TGTGCCAGCAGTCGTTTACAGGGGGACCGAGGCTACACCTTC.

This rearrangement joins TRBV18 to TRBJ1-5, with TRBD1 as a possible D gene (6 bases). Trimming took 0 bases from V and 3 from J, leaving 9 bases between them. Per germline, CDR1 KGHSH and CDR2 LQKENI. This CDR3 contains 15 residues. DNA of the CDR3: TGTGCCAGCTCACCACCATCAGGGGACAATCAGCCCCAGCATTTT. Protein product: CASSPPSGDNQPQHF.

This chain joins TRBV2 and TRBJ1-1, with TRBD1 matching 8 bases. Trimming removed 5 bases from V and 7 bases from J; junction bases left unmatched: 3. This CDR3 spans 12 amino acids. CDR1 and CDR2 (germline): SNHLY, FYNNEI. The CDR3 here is CASSYGQGEAFF. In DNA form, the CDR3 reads TGTGCCAGCAGTTACGGACAGGGTGAAGCTTTCTTT.

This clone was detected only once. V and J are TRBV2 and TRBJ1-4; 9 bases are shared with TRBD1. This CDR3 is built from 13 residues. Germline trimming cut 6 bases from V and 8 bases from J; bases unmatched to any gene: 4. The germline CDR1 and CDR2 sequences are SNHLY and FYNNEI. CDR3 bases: TGTGCCAGCAGATGGGACAGGGCGGAAAAACTGTTTTTT. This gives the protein CASRWDRAEKLFF.

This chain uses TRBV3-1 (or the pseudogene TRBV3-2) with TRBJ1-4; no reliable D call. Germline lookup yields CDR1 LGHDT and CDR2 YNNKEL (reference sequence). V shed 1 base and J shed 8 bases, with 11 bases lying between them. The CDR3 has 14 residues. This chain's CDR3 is CASSQGLSFEKLFF. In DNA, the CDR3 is TGTGCCAGCAGCCAAGGTCTCTCTTTCGAAAAACTGTTTTTT.

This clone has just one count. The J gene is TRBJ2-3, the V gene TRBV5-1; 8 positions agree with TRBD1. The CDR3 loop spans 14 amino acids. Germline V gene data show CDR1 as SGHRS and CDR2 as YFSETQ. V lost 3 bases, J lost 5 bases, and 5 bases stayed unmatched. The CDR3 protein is CASSSTGEKDTQYF. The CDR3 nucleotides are TGCGCCAGCAGCTCGACAGGGGAGAAAGATACGCAGTATTTT.

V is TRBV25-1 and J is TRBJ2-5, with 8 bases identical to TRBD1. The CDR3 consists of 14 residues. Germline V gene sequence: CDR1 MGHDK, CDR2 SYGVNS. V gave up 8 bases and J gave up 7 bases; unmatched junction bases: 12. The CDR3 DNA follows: TGTGCCAGCTCCGAGACAGGGGCTTTCGGGACCCAGTACTTC. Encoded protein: CASSETGAFGTQYF.